This T cell receptor (beta chain) was documented in a study of beta chain features in type 1 diabetes. General study points: In comparison with healthy donors, patients had naive, central memory and Treg TCRB repertoires that appeared more similar. When Type 1 diabetes patients were examined, their TCRB CDR3s proved moderately but significantly shorter in all four CD4+ subsets. Reduced insertions and increased deletions marked VDJ junctions in type 1 diabetes patients. Sequencing from cDNA could over-represent high-TCR-expressing cells.

Expressed TCRB transcripts got sequenced, as all isolated RNA was reverse transcribed. Profiled with immunoSEQ multiplex PCR; TCRdb holds only in-frame clones, not every one. Here the sample spans 330,000 or so clones, roughly 12% being singletons. Germline CDR1 is SGHAT and CDR2 is FQNNGV. CDR3 length: 14 amino acids. Trimming cost V 7 bases and J 1 base; bases outside gene matches: 6. Worth noting for this clone: The antigen is not known.

Sort purity for all populations was recorded as exceeding 98%. The genes are TRBV11-2 and TRBJ1-1, with 7 bases lining up with TRBD1. The receptor was isolated from a woman between 18 and 29 years old with type 1 diabetes. Specimen: naive CD4+ T cells from blood. The CDR3 sequence: CASTLGQTNTEAFF. The CDR3, as DNA: TGTGCCAGCACCTTGGGACAGACGAACACTGAAGCTTTCTTT.